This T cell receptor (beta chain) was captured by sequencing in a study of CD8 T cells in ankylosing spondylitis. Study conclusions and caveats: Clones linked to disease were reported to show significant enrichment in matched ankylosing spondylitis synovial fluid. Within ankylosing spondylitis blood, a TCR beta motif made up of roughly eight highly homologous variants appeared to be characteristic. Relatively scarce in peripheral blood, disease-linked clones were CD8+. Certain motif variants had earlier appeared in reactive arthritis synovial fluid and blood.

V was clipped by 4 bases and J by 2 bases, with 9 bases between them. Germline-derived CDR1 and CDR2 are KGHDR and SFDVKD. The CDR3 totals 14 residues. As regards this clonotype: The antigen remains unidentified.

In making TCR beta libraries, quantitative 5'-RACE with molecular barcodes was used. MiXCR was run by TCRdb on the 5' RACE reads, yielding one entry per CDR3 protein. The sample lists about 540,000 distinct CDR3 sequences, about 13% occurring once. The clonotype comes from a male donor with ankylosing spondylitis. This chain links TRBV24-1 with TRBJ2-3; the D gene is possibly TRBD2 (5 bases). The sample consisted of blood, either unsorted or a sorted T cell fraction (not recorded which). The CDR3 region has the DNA TGTGCCACCAGTGAAGCGGCCCCCACAGATACGCAGTATTTT. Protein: CATSEAAPTDTQYF.